The subject of this entry is one T cell receptor beta chain. This record belongs to a study of T cell changes during pregnancy in multiple sclerosis. Sequencing was performed with immunoSEQ multiplex PCR; in TCRdb, only in-frame clones are kept and a portion is missing. Among tens of thousands of clones listed, roughly nine tenths were seen once. The J segment lost 1 base and the V segment lost 7 bases, leaving 6 bases of the junction unmatched. This CDR3 comprises 15 residues. In germline, CDR1 is LNHDA, CDR2 SQIVND (reference sequence). The receptor's source is a female donor with multiple sclerosis, enrolled in a pregnancy study. This chain connects TRBV19 to TRBJ2-7; 11 bases are shared with TRBD1. The material sequenced was peripheral blood, taken in the second trimester of pregnancy. The DNA for the CDR3 is TGTGCCAGTACCACGGGACAGGGGGTTTCCTACGAGCAGTACTTC. Protein: CASTTGQGVSYEQYF.